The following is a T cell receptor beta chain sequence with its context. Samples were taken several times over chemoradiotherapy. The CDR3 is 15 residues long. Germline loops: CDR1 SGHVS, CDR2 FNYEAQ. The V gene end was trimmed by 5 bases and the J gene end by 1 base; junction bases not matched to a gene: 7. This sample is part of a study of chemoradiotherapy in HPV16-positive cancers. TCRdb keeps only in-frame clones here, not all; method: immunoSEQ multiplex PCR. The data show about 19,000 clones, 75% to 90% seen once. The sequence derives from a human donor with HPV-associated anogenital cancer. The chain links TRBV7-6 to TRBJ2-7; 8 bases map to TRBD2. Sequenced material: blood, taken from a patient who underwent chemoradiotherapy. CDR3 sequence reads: CASSPGTRFSYEQYF. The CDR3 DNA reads TGTGCCAGCAGCCCCGGGACTAGATTTTCCTACGAGCAGTACTTC.